This T cell receptor (beta chain) was sequenced in a study of OX40 agonist ivuxolimab in advanced cancers. Across the study: Hepatocellular carcinoma, melanoma, renal cell or head and neck cancer occurred in dose-escalation patients.

Comments on this clone: Its antigen remains unknown.

Findings of the study overall: Low normalized T-cell clonal expansion was additionally recorded for some nonresponders.

Germline V gene sequence: CDR1 SNHLY, CDR2 FYNNEI. Trimming cost V 6 bases and J 0 bases, with 11 bases left between them. This CDR3 contains 15 residues. Libraries were prepared by immunoSEQ multiplex PCR; TCRdb keeps only in-frame clonotypes and omits some of them. The profile shows 99,000 or so clones, approximately 94% of them singletons. Patients with autoimmune history or systemic immunosuppression were excluded. Material: CD4+ or CD8+ T cells sorted from blood, obtained in a trial of the OX40 agonist ivuxolimab. This sequence originates from an adult with an advanced solid tumor such as melanoma, head and neck, liver or kidney cancer. The V and J genes are TRBV2 and TRBJ2-2, with D possibly TRBD1 on 6 matching bases. DNA of the CDR3: TGTGCCAGCAGGGGACAACGTACGAACACCGGGGAGCTGTTTTTT. Amino acids: CASRGQRTNTGELFF.